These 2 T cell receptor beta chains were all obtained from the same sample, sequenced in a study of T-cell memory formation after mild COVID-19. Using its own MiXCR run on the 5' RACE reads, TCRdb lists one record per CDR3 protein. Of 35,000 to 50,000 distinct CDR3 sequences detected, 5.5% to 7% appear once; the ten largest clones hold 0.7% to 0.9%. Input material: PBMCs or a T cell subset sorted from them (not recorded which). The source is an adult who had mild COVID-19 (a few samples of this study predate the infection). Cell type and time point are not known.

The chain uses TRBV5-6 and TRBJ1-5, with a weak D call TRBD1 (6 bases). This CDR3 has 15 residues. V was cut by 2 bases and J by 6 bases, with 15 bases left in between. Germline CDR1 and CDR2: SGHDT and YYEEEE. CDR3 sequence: CASSLSGALRQPQHF. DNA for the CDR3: TGTGCCAGCAGCTTATCAGGGGCACTCCGTCAGCCCCAGCATTTT.

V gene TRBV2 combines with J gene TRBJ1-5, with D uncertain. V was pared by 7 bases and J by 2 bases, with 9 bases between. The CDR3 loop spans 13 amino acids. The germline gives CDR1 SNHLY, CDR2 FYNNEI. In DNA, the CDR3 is TGTGCCAGCAATCGGCCGGGCAATCAGCCCCAGCATTTT. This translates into CASNRPGNQPQHF.